This T cell receptor (beta chain) was found in a study of blood T cell repertoires in COVID-19. In the authors' workflow: Reference gene primer amplification yielded estimated nucleated cell counts. Assay: immunoSEQ multiplex PCR; the TCRdb copy retains only in-frame clones and omits some. For V, J and clone size, that table is used; D and trimming come from the DNA. The sample holds some 170,000 clones, about 78% seen once. Germline V gene lookup returns CDR1 KGHDR and CDR2 SFDVKD. Deletions cut 3 bases from V and 7 bases from J, with 12 bases between. The CDR3 has 14 amino acids. The material sequenced was PBMCs or T cells enriched from blood (not recorded which). This clonotype originated in a woman aged 45-60 years who had recovered from COVID-19. The gene calls are TRBV24-1 and TRBJ2-1; D unclear. The CDR3 loop is CATSDVGARNEQFF. In DNA form, the CDR3 reads TGTGCCACCAGTGATGTTGGAGCCCGGAATGAGCAGTTCTTC.